The sequence of this TCR beta chain was determined in a study of cytomegalovirus exposure and HLA in healthy donors. In regard to this clone: What it binds is not known.

V lost 4 bases to trimming and J lost 0 bases, with 7 bases between them. CDR1 SGHNT and CDR2 YENEEA come from the germline V gene. The CDR3 covers 14 residues. The PCR used 60 Vbeta and 13 Jbeta primers. Profiling relied on immunoSEQ multiplex PCR, and the TCRdb table lists in-frame clones only, not all of them. The sample carries under 200,000 clones, around 83% recorded once. Study-level findings and limits: Prediction of most subjects' HLA-A and HLA-B alleles by TCR beta sequences was reportedly accurate.

This receptor was identified in a young man in good health and CMV-seropositive. Source material: PBMCs. The rearrangement joins TRBV11-3 to TRBJ2-1; D is unclear. The CDR3 nucleotides read TGTGCCAGCAGCTCCCATAGCTCCTACAATGAGCAGTTCTTC. Translated, it gives CASSSHSSYNEQFF.